The 25 T cell receptor beta chains listed next were all sequenced from one sample in a study of vaccination and CD4 T cells after COVID-19. Specified treatment: 10-day PBMC culture with coronavirus spike peptide pools or control peptides (ViraFEST assay). Cultured CD4+ T-cell DNA underwent Oncomine TCR Beta short-read sequencing. TCRdb re-analysed the PCR reads in MiXCR, keeping a single row per CDR3 protein. The sample records 21,000 or so distinct CDR3 sequences, around half being singletons. These TCRs' antigens remain unknown. The sequencing input was CD4+ T cells from blood, cultured in vitro. These TCRs come from a human donor who had recovered from COVID-19.

V usage is TRBV19 and J usage is TRBJ2-7; 7 bases map to TRBD2. Unmatched junction bases numbered 13, after V lost 10 bases and J lost 7 bases. This CDR3 has 13 amino acids. The germline gives CDR1 LNHDA, CDR2 SQIVND (reference sequence). CDR3 protein: CATSEQHGGEQYF. The DNA for the CDR3 is TGTGCCACCTCTGAACAGCACGGGGGGGAGCAGTACTTC.

By its share, this clonotype is medium-sized (0.01 to 0.1%). J is TRBJ1-2 and V is TRBV20-1; D gene ambiguous. The V gene's germline CDR1 is DFQATT and CDR2 SNEGSKA (reference sequence). The CDR3 runs to 13 residues. Trimming removed 1 base at V and 4 bases at J, with 10 bases between. This chain's CDR3 is CSARADQIYGYTF. The CDR3, as DNA: TGCAGTGCTAGAGCGGACCAAATCTATGGCTACACCTTC.

This chain joins TRBV20-1 and TRBJ2-7, with 10 bases lining up with TRBD1. The CDR3 sequence is 14 residues long. Losses at the gene ends were 6 bases for V and 4 bases for J; bases not matched to a gene: 9. Per the germline V gene, CDR1 is DFQATT and CDR2 is SNEGSKA (reference sequence). In DNA, the CDR3 is TGCAGTGCCACACCCGGACAGGGGGAATACGAGCAGTACTTC. Its translation is CSATPGQGEYEQYF.

The chain links TRBV10-3 to TRBJ2-7; tentatively, D is TRBD1 (5 bases). Trimming took off 10 bases at V and 0 bases at J, with 19 bases between the two ends. In germline, CDR1 is ENHRY, CDR2 SYGVKD. The CDR3 consists of 15 residues. CDR3 sequence: CASTPGPGRSYEQYF. The CDR3 DNA follows: TGTGCCAGCACCCCGGGCCCAGGGCGCTCCTACGAGCAGTACTTC.

This chain uses TRBV2 with TRBJ1-6, with D uncertain. With 2 bases removed from V and 0 bases from J, the gap between germline ends came to 5 bases. The CDR3 length is 15 residues. Germline lookup yields CDR1 SNHLY and CDR2 FYNNEI. DNA for the CDR3: TGTGCCAGCAGTGAAACAGACTCCTATAATTCACCCCTCCACTTT. Translating it yields CASSETDSYNSPLHF. Drawing the rest from reference TRBV2 and TRBJ1-6, the complete variable domain is EPEVTQTPSHQVTQMGQEVILRCVPISNHLYFYWYRQILGQKVEFLVSFYNNEISEKSEIFDDQFSVERPDGSNFTLKIRSTKLEDSAMYFCASSETDSYNSPLHFGNGTRLTVT.

This chain connects TRBV6-1 to TRBJ1-5; D is possibly TRBD1 (6 bases). Germline lookup yields CDR1 MNHNS and CDR2 SASEGT. The CDR3 loop spans 13 amino acids. V gave up 6 bases and J gave up 6 bases, with 12 bases separating them. The DNA for the CDR3 is TGTGCCAGCAGACAAACAGGGACTCAGCCCCAGCATTTT. It translates to CASRQTGTQPQHF.

In this sample, this clonotype turned up a few times. This chain connects TRBV19 to TRBJ1-2, with 7 bases identical to TRBD1. Trimming took 4 bases from V and 5 from J; bases not matched to a gene: 10. Germline-derived CDR1 and CDR2 are LNHDA and SQIVND (reference sequence). The CDR3 runs to 15 residues. The CDR3 loop reads CASSTVEGAGYGYTF. DNA of the CDR3: TGTGCCAGTAGTACGGTGGAGGGGGCCGGGTATGGCTACACCTTC.

The genes are TRBV19 and TRBJ1-2; TRBD1 is a possible D gene (5 bases). Germline CDR1 LNHDA, CDR2 SQIVND (reference sequence). Trimming shortened V by 6 bases and J by 8 bases, and 16 bases separated the two germline ends. This CDR3 is 13 amino acids long. The CDR3 nucleotides read TGTGCCAGTAGATGGCAGGGAGGTAAGGGCTACACCTTC. Amino acid sequence: CASRWQGGKGYTF.

DNA for the CDR3: TGTGCCTGGAGTGGGCGGGACAGGGGGAATCAGCCCCAGCATTTT. As protein: CAWSGRDRGNQPQHF. The V and J genes are TRBV30 and TRBJ1-5; 11 bases match TRBD1. With V trimmed by 1 base and J by 4 bases, 3 bases remained unmatched. Germline CDR1 reads GTSNPN; CDR2 reads SVGIG (reference sequence). The CDR3 sequence is 15 residues long.

The chain couples TRBV28 to TRBJ2-5; D gene unclear. This CDR3 has 14 residues. CDR1 MDHEN and CDR2 SYDVKM come from the germline V gene. Trimming cost V 3 bases and J 4 bases, with 12 bases left between them. This CDR3 reads CASSLYRHLETQYF. For the CDR3, the DNA is TGTGCCAGCAGTTTGTACAGACACCTAGAGACCCAGTACTTC.

This chain joins TRBV6-2 or TRBV6-3 and TRBJ2-1; 7 bases agree with TRBD1. The CDR3 is 12 residues long. From germline, CDR1 is MNHEY and CDR2 SVGEGT. The trim removed 6 bases at V and 12 bases at J, leaving 8 bases unmatched. The CDR3 region has the DNA TGTGCCAGCAGCCAGGGGGTGGGCGGGCAGTTCTTC. Residues: CASSQGVGGQFF.

The J gene is TRBJ2-7, the V gene TRBV7-2; 7 bases line up with TRBD1. The V gene end was trimmed by 3 bases and the J gene end by 1 base; junction bases not matched to a gene: 3. There are 14 residues in the CDR3. CDR1 and CDR2 from the germline V gene are SGHTA and FQGNSA. CDR3 in amino acids: CASSFNRGSYEQYF. DNA of the CDR3: TGTGCCAGCAGCTTCAACAGGGGTTCCTACGAGCAGTACTTC.

This chain connects TRBV6-1 to TRBJ2-1, with 11 bases fitting TRBD2. There are 17 residues in the CDR3. CDR1 is MNHNS, CDR2 SASEGT, per germline. J was trimmed by 2 bases and V by 5 bases; bases with no gene match: 8. The CDR3 reads CASSPSTSGVTYNEQFF. The CDR3 DNA sequence: TGTGCCAGCAGTCCGTCGACTAGCGGGGTTACCTACAATGAGCAGTTCTTC.

This sequence joins TRBV10-3 and TRBJ1-1; D is possibly TRBD1 (5 bases). Trimming removed 5 bases at V and 1 base at J, with 11 bases between. The CDR3 extends over 14 amino acids. CDR1 and CDR2 from the germline V gene are ENHRY and SYGVKD. The DNA of the CDR3 is TGTGCCATCAGTCCCGGTCAGGGGAACACTGAAGCTTTCTTT. Protein product: CAISPGQGNTEAFF.

This chain uses TRBV20-1 with TRBJ2-7, with D perhaps matching TRBD1 or TRBD2 (7 bases each). Germline CDR1 is DFQATT and CDR2 is SNEGSKA (reference sequence). CDR3 length: 14 amino acids. V dropped 7 bases and J dropped 4 bases, with 20 bases sitting between them. The CDR3 here is CSVRGDSVRYEQYF. The CDR3 DNA sequence: TGCAGTGTCCGGGGGGACAGCGTACGTTACGAGCAGTACTTC.

The genes are TRBV27 and TRBJ2-7; possibly TRBD1 or TRBD2 for D (5 bases each). Germline CDR1 is MNHEY and CDR2 is SMNVEV (reference sequence). The CDR3 totals 14 residues. V lost 8 bases, J lost 0 bases, and 14 bases lay in between. The CDR3 here is CASQPGALSYEQYF. DNA of the CDR3: TGTGCCAGCCAACCCGGGGCGCTCTCCTACGAGCAGTACTTC.

This clonotype has a handful of counts. The chain employs TRBV7-2 and TRBJ1-5; D may be TRBD1 (5 bases). The CDR3 sequence is 15 residues long. The V gene's germline CDR1 is SGHTA and CDR2 FQGNSA. Trimming cost V 5 bases and J 2 bases, with 13 bases left between them. The CDR3 sequence is CASSQWGGGNQPQHF. The CDR3 DNA is TGTGCCAGCAGCCAATGGGGGGGAGGCAATCAGCCCCAGCATTTT. Together with reference TRBV7-2 and TRBJ1-5, the CDR3 gives the full variable domain: GAGVSQSPSNKVTEKGKDVELRCDPISGHTALYWYRQSLGQGLEFLIYFQGNSAPDKSGLPSDRFSAERTGGSVSTLTIQRTQQEDSAVYLCASSQWGGGNQPQHFGDGTRLSIL.

This clonotype has only a few counts. V is TRBV6-1 and J is TRBJ1-2, with 8 bases aligning to TRBD1. The CDR3 is made up of 15 amino acids. Germline trimming cut 6 bases from V and 5 bases from J; bases unmatched to any gene: 11. Germline loops: CDR1 MNHNS, CDR2 SASEGT. The DNA of the CDR3 is TGTGCCAGCAGGGAAAACCGACAGGGGCGTTATGGCTACACCTTC. This sequence encodes CASRENRQGRYGYTF.

The chain combines TRBV30 with TRBJ1-1; D not resolved. Looked up from germline, CDR1 is GTSNPN and CDR2 is SVGIG (reference sequence). Deletions cut 3 bases from V and 6 bases from J, with 8 bases between. This CDR3 comprises 11 residues. For the CDR3, the DNA is TGTGCCTGGAGGGAGGGTGCTGAAGCTTTCTTT. It is translated as CAWREGAEAFF.

The rearrangement links TRBV6-1 to TRBJ1-1; D gene uncertain. The germline gives CDR1 MNHNS, CDR2 SASEGT. Trimming pared 6 bases from V and 1 base from J, leaving 9 bases between. This CDR3 has 13 amino acids. For the CDR3, the DNA is TGTGCCAGCAGAAGGACGGCGAACACTGAAGCTTTCTTT. Its protein product is CASRRTANTEAFF.

The chain links TRBV2 to TRBJ1-1; the match to TRBD1 covers 9 bases. The germline gives CDR1 SNHLY, CDR2 FYNNEI. This CDR3 contains 14 residues. The junction had 3 bases not matched to a gene; V was cut back by 0 bases and J by 7 bases. CDR3 in amino acids: CASSEARTGVEAFF. The CDR3 region has the DNA TGTGCCAGCAGTGAAGCCAGGACAGGGGTTGAAGCTTTCTTT. The complete variable domain, with remaining parts taken from reference TRBV2 and TRBJ1-1, reads EPEVTQTPSHQVTQMGQEVILRCVPISNHLYFYWYRQILGQKVEFLVSFYNNEISEKSEIFDDQFSVERPDGSNFTLKIRSTKLEDSAMYFCASSEARTGVEAFFGQGTRLTVV.

This clonotype was seen a few times. This chain links TRBV15 with TRBJ1-2; a possible D gene is TRBD1 (5 bases). Germline V lookup: CDR1 LNHNV, CDR2 YYDKDF (reference sequence). V lost 3 bases and J 5 bases, leaving 7 bases between the germline ends. The CDR3 is 12 residues long. CDR3 coding DNA: TGTGCCACCAGCAGCCCAGGGTATGGCTACACCTTC. This codes for CATSSPGYGYTF.

This clonotype turned up a few times. The genes are TRBV4-3 and TRBJ1-2; no firm D call. Between the trimmed V and J ends, which lost 1 base and 0 bases, there was a span of 9 bases. The germline gives CDR1 LGHNA, CDR2 YSLEER. This CDR3 region has 15 residues. The CDR3 DNA reads TGCGCCAGCAGCCAAGGCGGCAGCACTAACTATGGCTACACCTTC. Amino acids: CASSQGGSTNYGYTF.

This clonotype has just a few counts. The rearrangement uses TRBV7-3 and TRBJ2-1; 7 nucleotides align to TRBD2. The CDR3 is 15 amino acids. Germline V gene lookup returns CDR1 SGHTA and CDR2 FQGTGA. V lost 2 bases and J lost 0; bases outside the gene matches: 1. The CDR3, as DNA: TGTGCCAGCAGCTTATCGGGGGGCTCCTACAATGAGCAGTTCTTC. Translation: CASSLSGGSYNEQFF.

This clonotype was seen a few times. The V call is TRBV19, the J call TRBJ1-2; TRBD1 matches at 7 bases. This CDR3 has 13 amino acids. Trimming removed 6 bases from V and 2 bases from J; junction bases left unmatched: 3. The V gene's germline CDR1 is LNHDA and CDR2 SQIVND (reference sequence). The CDR3 nucleotides read TGTGCCAGTAGGCCGACAGGGAACTATGGCTACACCTTC. This gives the protein CASRPTGNYGYTF.